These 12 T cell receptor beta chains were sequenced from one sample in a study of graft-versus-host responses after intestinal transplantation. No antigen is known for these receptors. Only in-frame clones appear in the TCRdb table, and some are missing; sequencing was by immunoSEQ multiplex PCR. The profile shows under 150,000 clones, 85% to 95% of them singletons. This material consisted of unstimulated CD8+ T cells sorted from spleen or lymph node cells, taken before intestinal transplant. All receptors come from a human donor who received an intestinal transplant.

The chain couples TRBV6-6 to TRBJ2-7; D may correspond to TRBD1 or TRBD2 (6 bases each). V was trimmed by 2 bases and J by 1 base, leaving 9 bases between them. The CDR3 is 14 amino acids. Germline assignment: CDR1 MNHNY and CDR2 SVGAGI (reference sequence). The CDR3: CASSYPGASYEQYF. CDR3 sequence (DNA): TGTGCCAGCAGTTACCCGGGGGCTTCCTACGAGCAGTACTTC.

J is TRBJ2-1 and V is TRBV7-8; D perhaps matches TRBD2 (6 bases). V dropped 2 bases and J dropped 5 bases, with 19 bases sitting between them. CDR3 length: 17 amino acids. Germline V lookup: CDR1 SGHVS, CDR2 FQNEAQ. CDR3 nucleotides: TGTGCCAGCAGCTTATTGTATTCCGGGAGAAATGACAATGAGCAGTTCTTC. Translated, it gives CASSLLYSGRNDNEQFF.

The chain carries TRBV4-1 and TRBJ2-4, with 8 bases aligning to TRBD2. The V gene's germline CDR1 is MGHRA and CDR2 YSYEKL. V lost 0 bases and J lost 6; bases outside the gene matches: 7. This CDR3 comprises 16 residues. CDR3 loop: CASSQERGGYGNIQYF. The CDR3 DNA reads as TGCGCCAGCAGCCAAGAACGGGGGGGGTATGGAAACATTCAGTACTTC.

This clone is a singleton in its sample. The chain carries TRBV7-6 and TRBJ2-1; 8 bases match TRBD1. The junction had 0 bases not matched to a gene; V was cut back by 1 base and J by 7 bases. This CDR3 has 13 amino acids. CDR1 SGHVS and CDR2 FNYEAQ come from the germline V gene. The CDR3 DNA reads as TGTGCCAGCAGCTTAGGACAGGGGAATGAGCAGTTCTTC. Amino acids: CASSLGQGNEQFF.

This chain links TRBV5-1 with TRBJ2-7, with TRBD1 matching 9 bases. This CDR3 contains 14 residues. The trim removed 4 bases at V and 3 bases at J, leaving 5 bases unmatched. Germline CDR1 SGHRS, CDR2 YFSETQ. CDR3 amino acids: CASSVRDRVYEQYF. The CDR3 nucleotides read TGCGCCAGCAGCGTCCGGGACAGGGTCTACGAGCAGTACTTC.

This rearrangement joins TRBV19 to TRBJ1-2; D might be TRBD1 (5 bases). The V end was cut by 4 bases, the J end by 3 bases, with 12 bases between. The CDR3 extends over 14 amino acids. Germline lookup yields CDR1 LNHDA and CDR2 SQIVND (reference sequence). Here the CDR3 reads CASSTQRGDYGYTF. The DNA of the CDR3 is TGTGCCAGTAGTACCCAACGGGGCGACTATGGCTACACCTTC. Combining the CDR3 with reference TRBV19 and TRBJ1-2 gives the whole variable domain DGGITQSPKYLFRKEGQNVTLSCEQNLNHDAMYWYRQDPGQGLRLIYYSQIVNDFQKGDIAEGYSVSREKKESFPLTVTSAQKNPTAFYLCASSTQRGDYGYTFGSGTRLTVV.

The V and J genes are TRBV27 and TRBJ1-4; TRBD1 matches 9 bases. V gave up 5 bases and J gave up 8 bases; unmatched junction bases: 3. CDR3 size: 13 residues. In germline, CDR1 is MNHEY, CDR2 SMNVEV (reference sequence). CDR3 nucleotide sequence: TGTGCCAGCAGTAGGACAGGGGAGGAAAAACTGTTTTTT. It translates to CASSRTGEEKLFF.

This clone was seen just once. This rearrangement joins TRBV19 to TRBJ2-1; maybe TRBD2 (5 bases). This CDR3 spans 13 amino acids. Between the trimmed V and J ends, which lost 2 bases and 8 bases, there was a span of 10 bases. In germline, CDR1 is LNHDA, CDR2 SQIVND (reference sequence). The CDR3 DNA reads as TGTGCCAGTAGTATAACATCCGGGGATGAGCAGTTCTTC. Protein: CASSITSGDEQFF.

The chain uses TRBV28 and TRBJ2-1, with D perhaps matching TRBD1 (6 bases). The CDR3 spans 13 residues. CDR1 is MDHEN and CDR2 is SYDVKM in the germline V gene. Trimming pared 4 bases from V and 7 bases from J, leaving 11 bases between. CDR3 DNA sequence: TGTGCCAGCAGTTCAGGGGCGGAGAATGAGCAGTTCTTC. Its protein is CASSSGAENEQFF.

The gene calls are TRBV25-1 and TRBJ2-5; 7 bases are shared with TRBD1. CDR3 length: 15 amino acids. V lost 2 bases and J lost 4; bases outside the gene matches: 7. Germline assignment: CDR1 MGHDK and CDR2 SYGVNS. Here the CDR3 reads CASSEPPAGGETQYF. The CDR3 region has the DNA TGTGCCAGCAGTGAACCCCCGGCAGGGGGAGAGACCCAGTACTTC.

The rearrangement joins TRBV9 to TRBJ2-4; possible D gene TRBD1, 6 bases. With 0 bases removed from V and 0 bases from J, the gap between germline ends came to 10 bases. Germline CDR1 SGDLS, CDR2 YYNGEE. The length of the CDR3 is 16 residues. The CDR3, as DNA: TGTGCCAGCAGCGTAGAGGGGGAAATAGCCAAAAACATTCAGTACTTC. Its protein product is CASSVEGEIAKNIQYF. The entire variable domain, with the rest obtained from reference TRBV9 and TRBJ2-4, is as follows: DSGVTQTPKHLITATGQRVTLRCSPRSGDLSVYWYQQSLDQGLQFLIQYYNGEERAKGNILERFSAQQFPDLHSELNLSSLELGDSALYFCASSVEGEIAKNIQYFGAGTRLSVL.

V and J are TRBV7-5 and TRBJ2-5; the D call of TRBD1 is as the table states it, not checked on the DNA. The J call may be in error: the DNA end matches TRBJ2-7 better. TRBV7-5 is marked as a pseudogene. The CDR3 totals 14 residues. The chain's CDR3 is CVRSGSGPNYEQYF. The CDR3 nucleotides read TGTGTCAGAAGCGGTTCAGGGCCAAATTACGAGCAGTACTTC.